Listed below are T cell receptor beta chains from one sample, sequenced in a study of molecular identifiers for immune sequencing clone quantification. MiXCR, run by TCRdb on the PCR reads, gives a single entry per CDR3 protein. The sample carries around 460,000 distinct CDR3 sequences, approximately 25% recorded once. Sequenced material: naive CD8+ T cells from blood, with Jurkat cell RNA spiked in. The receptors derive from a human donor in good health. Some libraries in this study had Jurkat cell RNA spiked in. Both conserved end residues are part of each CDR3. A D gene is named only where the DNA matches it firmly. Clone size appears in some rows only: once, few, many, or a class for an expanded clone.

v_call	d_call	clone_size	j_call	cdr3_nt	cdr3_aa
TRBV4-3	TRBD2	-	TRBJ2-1	TGCGCCAGCAGCCAAGATCACGTAGCGGGGTCCTACAATGAGCAGTTCTTC	CASSQDHVAGSYNEQFF
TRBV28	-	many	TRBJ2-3	TGTGCCAGCTCCGGGGTGGATACGCAGTATTTT	CASSGVDTQYF
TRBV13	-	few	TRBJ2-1	TGTGCCAGCAGCTTACTGAGGACAGACAATGAGCAGTTCTTC	CASSLLRTDNEQFF
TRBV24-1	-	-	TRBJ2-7	TGTGCCACCAGCCCTAGACAGAGCTCCTACGAGCAGTACTTC	CATSPRQSSYEQYF
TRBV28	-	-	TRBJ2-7	TGTGCCAGCAGCTATAGGACCTACGAGCAGTACTTC	CASSYRTYEQYF
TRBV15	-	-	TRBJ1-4	TGTGCCACCAGCCACAGGGCAGGTGAAAAACTGTTTTTT	CATSHRAGEKLFF
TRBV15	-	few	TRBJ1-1	TGTGCCACCAGTTCAATGATGTATACTGAAGCTTTCTTT	CATSSMMYTEAFF
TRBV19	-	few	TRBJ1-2	TGTGCCAGTAGTCTAAAGACAGAGCCCACTAACTATGGCTACACCTTC	CASSLKTEPTNYGYTF
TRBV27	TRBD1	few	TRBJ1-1	TGTGCCAGCAGTTTAGGGACAGGGGGCCAGACTGAAGCTTTCTTT	CASSLGTGGQTEAFF
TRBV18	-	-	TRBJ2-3	TGTGCCAGCTCACCAGGGACGGGAGATACGCAGTATTTT	CASSPGTGDTQYF
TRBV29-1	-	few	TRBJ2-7	TGCAGCGTTGTTTCTGAATCCTACGAGCAGTACTTC	CSVVSESYEQYF
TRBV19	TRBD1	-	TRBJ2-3	TGTGCCAGTAGTAAACGACAGGGGTCAGATACGCAGTATTTT	CASSKRQGSDTQYF
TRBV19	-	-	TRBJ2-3	TGTGCCAGTAGTATAGTGCCTAACGGGGGGCGAGATACGCCGTATTTT	CASSIVPNGGRDTPYF
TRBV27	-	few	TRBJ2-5	TGTGCCAGCAGTTTATACGGGCTACCCGAAGAGACCCAGTACTTC	CASSLYGLPEETQYF
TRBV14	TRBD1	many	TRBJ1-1	TGTGCCAGCAGCCTTGGGACAGACCAAGACACTGAAGCTTTCTTT	CASSLGTDQDTEAFF
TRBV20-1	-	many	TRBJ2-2	TGCAGTGCTACATCCAGGGACACCGGGGAGCTGTTTTTT	CSATSRDTGELFF
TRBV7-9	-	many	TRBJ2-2	TGTGCCAGCAGCTTCAGCCCAGGGGTTAACACCGGGGAGCTGTTTTTT	CASSFSPGVNTGELFF
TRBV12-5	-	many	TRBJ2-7	TGTGCTAGTGGTTTTTGGGGGGTTGAGCAGTACTTC	CASGFWGVEQYF
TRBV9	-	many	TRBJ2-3	TGTGCCAGCAGCGTAGTAGAGGGGTTAGCAGATACGCAGTATTTT	CASSVVEGLADTQYF
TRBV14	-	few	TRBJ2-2	TGTGCCAGCAGCCCTATACTTGGCACCGGGGAGCTGTTTTTT	CASSPILGTGELFF
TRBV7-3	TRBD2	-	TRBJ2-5	TGTGCCAGCAGCTTTGGGGCGGGGGTTCAAGAGACCCAGTACTTC	CASSFGAGVQETQYF
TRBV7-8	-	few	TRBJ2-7	TGTGCCAGCAGCCCCTCGGCAGGGTGGAACGAGCAGTACTTC	CASSPSAGWNEQYF
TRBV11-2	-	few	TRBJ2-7	TGTGCCAGCAGCCCGGCCAGGGGCCATTTCACCTACGAGCAGTACTTC	CASSPARGHFTYEQYF
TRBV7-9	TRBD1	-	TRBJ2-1	TGTGCCAGCAGCTTAACGTGGCGGAAAGGGGGCGATGAGCAGTTCTTC	CASSLTWRKGGDEQFF
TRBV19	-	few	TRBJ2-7	TGTGCCAGTAGTATAAAAATCTCCTACGAGCAGTACTTC	CASSIKISYEQYF
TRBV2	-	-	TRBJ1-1	TGTGCCAGCAAGGACAGTCCCGGGCACACTGAAGCTTTCTTT	CASKDSPGHTEAFF
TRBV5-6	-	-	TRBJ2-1	TGTGCCAGCGGCTGGGGGGCCGGGACACAGTACAATGAGCAGTTCTTC	CASGWGAGTQYNEQFF
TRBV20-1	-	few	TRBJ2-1	TGCAGTGCCAGGGAAGGGGGATACAATGAGCAGTTCTTC	CSAREGGYNEQFF
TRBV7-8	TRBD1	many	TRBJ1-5	TGTGCCAGCAGCCTTACAGGGGGAGCAAATCAGCCCCAGCATTTT	CASSLTGGANQPQHF
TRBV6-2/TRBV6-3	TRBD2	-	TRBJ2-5	TGTGCCAGCAATCTTGAGTCTAGCGGGAGAATAGGAGGAGTAGAGACCCAGTACTTC	CASNLESSGRIGGVETQYF
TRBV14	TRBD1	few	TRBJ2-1	TGTGCCAGCAGCCAGAACAGGGGCCCCTACAATGAGCAGTTCTTC	CASSQNRGPYNEQFF
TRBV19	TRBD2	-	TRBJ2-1	TGTGCCAGTGCCGGGACTAGCGTTTCAGTTGAGCAGTTCTTC	CASAGTSVSVEQFF
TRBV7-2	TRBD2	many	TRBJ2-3	TGTGCCAGCAGCTTAGCTAGCGGGTACACAGATACGCAGTATTTT	CASSLASGYTDTQYF
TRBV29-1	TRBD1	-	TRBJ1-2	TGCAGCATGCGACAGGGGCGAAACTATGGCTACACCTTC	CSMRQGRNYGYTF
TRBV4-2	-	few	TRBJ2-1	TGTGCCAGCAGCGCTCCCCGGATCGATGAGCAGTTCTTC	CASSAPRIDEQFF
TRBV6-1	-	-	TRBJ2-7	TGTGCCAGCACCCCCCGCCCCGGGCAGGGGTCCTACGAGCAGTACTTC	CASTPRPGQGSYEQYF
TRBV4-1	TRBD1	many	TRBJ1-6	TGTGCCAGCAGCCCAGGACAGGCTAATTCACCCCTCCACTTT	CASSPGQANSPLHF
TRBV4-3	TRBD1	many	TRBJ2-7	TGCGCCAGCAGCCAGGATTACAGGGGGCGCTCCTACGAGCAGTACTTC	CASSQDYRGRSYEQYF
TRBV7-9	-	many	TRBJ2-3	TGTGCCAGCAGCCCAACCCATAACACAGATACGCAGTATTTT	CASSPTHNTDTQYF
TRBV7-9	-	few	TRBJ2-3	TGTGCCAGCAGCTTATGGGGGTATGCAGATACGCAGTATTTT	CASSLWGYADTQYF
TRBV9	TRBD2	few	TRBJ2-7	TGTGCCAGCAGCACCACGGGACTAGCGGGAGGTCGGGAGCAGTACTTC	CASSTTGLAGGREQYF
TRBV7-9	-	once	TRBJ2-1	TGTGCCAGCACCGCTTTAAACTACAATGAGCAGTTCTTC	CASTALNYNEQFF
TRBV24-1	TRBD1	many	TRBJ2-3	TGTGCCACCAGTTCCAAACAGGGGGAGATGACCGTGGATACGCAGTATTTT	CATSSKQGEMTVDTQYF
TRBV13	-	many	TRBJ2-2	TGTGCCAGCAGCTCAAAGGGGGTTATCACCGGGGAGCTGTTTTTT	CASSSKGVITGELFF